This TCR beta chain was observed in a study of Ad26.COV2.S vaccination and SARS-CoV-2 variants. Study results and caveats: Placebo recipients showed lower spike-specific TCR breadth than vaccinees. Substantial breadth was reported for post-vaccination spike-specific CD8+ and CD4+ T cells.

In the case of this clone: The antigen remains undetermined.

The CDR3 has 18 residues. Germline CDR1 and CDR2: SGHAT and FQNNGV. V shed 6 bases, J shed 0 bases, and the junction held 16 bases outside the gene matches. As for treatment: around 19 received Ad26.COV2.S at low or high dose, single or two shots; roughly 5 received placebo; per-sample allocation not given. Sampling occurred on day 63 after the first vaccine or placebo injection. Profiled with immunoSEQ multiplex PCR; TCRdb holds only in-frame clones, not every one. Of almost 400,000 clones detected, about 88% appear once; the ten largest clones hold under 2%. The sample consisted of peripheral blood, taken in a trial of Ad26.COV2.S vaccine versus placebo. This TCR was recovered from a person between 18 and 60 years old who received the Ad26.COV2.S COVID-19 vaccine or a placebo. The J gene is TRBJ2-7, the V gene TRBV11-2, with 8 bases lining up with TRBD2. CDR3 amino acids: CASRSPGRALNSSYEQYF. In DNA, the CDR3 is TGTGCCAGCAGATCACCCGGGAGGGCCCTCAACAGCTCCTACGAGCAGTACTTC.